This T cell receptor beta chain derives from a study of response to subunit inactivated influenza vaccine. TCRdb re-called the RT-PCR reads with MiXCR, one entry per CDR3 protein. Here the sample spans hundreds of thousands of distinct CDR3 sequences, roughly 10% being singletons. The sample was also linked to a second study, of T cells expressing NK-cell markers. According to that study: TCR beta libraries carry UMIs added by 5'RACE template switching. Serological testing identified most of the eight sequenced donors as HCMV-seropositive and one as seronegative. Of the CD8+ T cell pool in several donors, roughly 1.0-8% was accounted for by dominant NKG2C+ clonotypes. In a few donors, dominant clonotypes made up roughly 25-60.1% of CD3+CD56-NKG2C+ cells. What remained unclear was the HCMV specificity of expanded NKG2C+ T cell clones.

Sample: PBMCs from blood, taken on the day of vaccination. The source of this sequence is a man aged 50 to 60 who received an inactivated influenza vaccine.

The CDR3 loop is CASIGTGTDTQYF. CDR3 in DNA: TGTGCCAGCATTGGGACGGGCACAGATACGCAGTATTTT. V is TRBV6-1 and J is TRBJ2-3, with D perhaps matching TRBD1 or TRBD2 (5 bases each). Looked up from germline, CDR1 is MNHNS and CDR2 is SASEGT. V was pared by 7 bases and J by 1 base, with 9 bases between. The CDR3 loop spans 13 amino acids.